The 15 T cell receptor beta chains presented below share a single source sample, sequenced in a study of blood T cell repertoires in COVID-19. TCRdb keeps only in-frame clones here, not all; method: immunoSEQ multiplex PCR. Found here are approximately 250,000 clones, 85% to 90% of them singletons; the top ten hold 4.1%. Sequenced: PBMCs or T cells enriched from blood (not recorded which). The source is a woman aged 25-40 years who had recovered from COVID-19.

This rearrangement joins TRBV20-1 to TRBJ2-2; D remains unclear. V lost 3 bases to trimming and J lost 4 bases, with 6 bases between them. The germline V gene encodes CDR1 DFQATT and CDR2 SNEGSKA (reference sequence). The CDR3 is 12 amino acids. The CDR3 reads CSASSVTGELFF. The CDR3 nucleotides read TGCAGTGCTAGTTCGGTCACCGGGGAGCTGTTTTTT.

The chain recombines TRBV29-1 with TRBJ1-5; D is unclear. Trimming removed 3 bases from V and 7 bases from J, with 13 bases in between. This CDR3 comprises 13 residues. Germline CDR1 and CDR2: SQVTM and ANQGSEA. DNA for the CDR3: TGCAGCGTTGATTACGGGAAAGGACAGCCCCAGCATTTT. Its translation is CSVDYGKGQPQHF.

This rearrangement joins TRBV7-3 to TRBJ1-2, with D possibly TRBD1 on 5 matching bases. Germline CDR1 and CDR2: SGHTA and FQGTGA. Trimming removed 5 bases at V and 3 bases at J, with 16 bases between. This CDR3 has 15 amino acids. The CDR3 DNA reads TGTGCCAGCAGCCCCCGGTCGGGGGGGGACTATGGCTACACCTTC. Translating it yields CASSPRSGGDYGYTF.

The chain recombines TRBV24-1 with TRBJ2-1, with 10 bases lining up with TRBD2. CDR1 and CDR2 (germline): KGHDR, SFDVKD. After removal of 6 bases from V and 6 bases from J, the junction contained 4 bases not matched to a gene. This CDR3 is built from 14 residues. The DNA for the CDR3 is TGTGCCACCAGTTCTAGCGGGAGCCTCAATGAGCAGTTCTTC. Encoded protein: CATSSSGSLNEQFF.

The V gene is TRBV29-1, the J gene TRBJ2-1, with 12 bases lining up with TRBD2. The V and J ends lost 0 bases and 6 bases, in that order; junction bases with no gene match: 12. CDR1 and CDR2 (germline): SQVTM, ANQGSEA. The CDR3 has 18 residues. The CDR3 is CSVEDSLAGGLVGNEQFF. The CDR3 nucleotides read TGCAGCGTTGAAGATAGTCTAGCGGGAGGGTTGGTGGGCAATGAGCAGTTCTTC.

V and J are TRBV2 and TRBJ2-1; 13 nucleotides align to TRBD2. Germline CDR1 and CDR2: SNHLY and FYNNEI. The trim removed 2 bases at V and 0 bases at J, leaving 10 bases unmatched. The length of the CDR3 is 20 residues. CDR3 nucleotide sequence: TGTGCCAGCAGTGAAAGGGCTGGGACTAGCGGGGTTCTCTCCTACAATGAGCAGTTCTTC. This sequence encodes CASSERAGTSGVLSYNEQFF.

The chain combines TRBV19 with TRBJ1-2, with 10 bases fitting TRBD1. Germline lookup yields CDR1 LNHDA and CDR2 SQIVND (reference sequence). CDR3 length equals 16 residues. V dropped 3 bases and J dropped 2; count of bases not matched to a gene: 6. DNA of the CDR3: TGTGCCAGTAGTATCGGGACAGGGGTATTAAACTATGGCTACACCTTC. Protein product: CASSIGTGVLNYGYTF.

Only a few counts were recorded for this clone. The junction and the germline gene differ at one end; a read error may be behind it. The V and J genes are TRBV7-7 and TRBJ1-3; 7 bases map to TRBD1. The CDR3 is made up of 15 amino acids. Looked up from germline, CDR1 is SSHAT and CDR2 is FNYEAQ (reference sequence). As DNA, the CDR3 is TGTGCTAGCAGCCCAGGGGGTCGCTCTGGAAACACCATATATTTT. Translation: CASSPGGRSGNTIYF.

The chain employs TRBV19 and TRBJ1-1; D not resolved. CDR3 length: 16 residues. Trimming removed 2 bases from V and 0 bases from J, with 13 bases in between. Germline CDR1 is LNHDA and CDR2 is SQIVND (reference sequence). The CDR3 region is CASSIRRQLLNTEAFF. In DNA form, the CDR3 reads TGTGCCAGTAGTATAAGGAGGCAGCTGCTGAACACTGAAGCTTTCTTT.

This rearrangement joins TRBV5-8 to TRBJ2-1, with 10 bases lining up with TRBD2. The CDR3 extends over 16 amino acids. Trimming at V came to 5 bases and at J to 6 bases, leaving 11 bases not matched to a gene. Germline V CDR1 and CDR2: SGHTS, YDEGEE. The CDR3 loop reads CASRPTSGSRSNEQFF. The CDR3, as DNA: TGTGCCAGCAGGCCGACTAGCGGGTCCAGGAGCAATGAGCAGTTCTTC.

The chain joins TRBV2 to TRBJ1-1; TRBD1 matches 7 bases. The J segment lost 4 bases and the V segment lost 8 bases, leaving 19 bases of the junction unmatched. Per the germline V gene, CDR1 is SNHLY and CDR2 is FYNNEI. The CDR3 covers 17 residues. The CDR3 DNA is TGTGCCAGCGATTACCCAACACAGGGGCATCTTACCACTGAAGCTTTCTTT. Its translation: CASDYPTQGHLTTEAFF.

The chain uses TRBV3-1 (or the pseudogene TRBV3-2) and TRBJ2-7; D gene ambiguous. This CDR3 is 14 amino acids long. Trimming removed 3 bases at V and 3 bases at J, with 12 bases between. Germline assignment: CDR1 LGHDT and CDR2 YNNKEL (reference sequence). This chain's CDR3 is CASSHRSPNYEQYF. CDR3 sequence (DNA): TGTGCCAGCAGCCACAGGTCCCCAAACTACGAGCAGTACTTC.

The genes are TRBV28 and TRBJ2-2; no reliable D call. The CDR3 length is 15 residues. V was shortened by 2 bases and J by 4 bases, with 11 bases between the two germline ends. The germline V gene encodes CDR1 MDHEN and CDR2 SYDVKM. The CDR3 here is CASSLAVRPTGELFF. DNA for the CDR3: TGTGCCAGCAGTTTAGCGGTCCGCCCCACCGGGGAGCTGTTTTTT.

Comments on this clone: Additional DNA sequences in this sample encode the identical CDR3. The chain links TRBV19 to TRBJ1-4; 8 positions agree with TRBD1. The germline CDR1 and CDR2 sequences are LNHDA and SQIVND (reference sequence). With 5 bases clipped from V and 2 bases from J, the junction kept 4 bases outside the gene matches. CDR3 length: 15 amino acids. CDR3 loop: CASSSRQGTNEKLFF. The CDR3 DNA sequence: TGTGCCAGTAGTTCCCGACAGGGGACTAATGAAAAACTGTTTTTT.

This clone was counted a few times. The chain couples TRBV6-5 to TRBJ2-7; possible D gene TRBD1, 5 bases. The CDR3 has 14 amino acids. From germline, CDR1 is MNHEY and CDR2 SVGAGI. Trimming cost V 6 bases and J 0 bases, with 12 bases left between them. For the CDR3, the DNA is TGTGCCAGCAGCACAGGACATAGCTCCTACGAGCAGTACTTC. This codes for CASSTGHSSYEQYF.